This TCR beta chain was documented in a study of monozygotic twins with inflammatory bowel disease. No DNA is given; TCRdb re-called the 5' RACE reads and lists each CDR3 protein once. Here the sample table reports just over 300,000 distinct CDR3 sequences. The CDR3 loop spans 17 amino acids. CDR1 and CDR2 from the germline V gene are LNHDA and SQIVND (reference sequence). This rearrangement joins TRBV19 to TRBJ1-2; with no DNA, the TCRdb D assignment of TRBD1 cannot be verified. The TCR originated in a human donor with ulcerative colitis or Crohn's disease, or a healthy co-twin of an affected twin (not recorded which). Material: blood. The CDR3 is CASSTDGSGLGENGYTF.